The 22 T cell receptor beta chains below were found in one sample sequenced in a study of blood T cell repertoires in COVID-19. Only in-frame clones appear in the TCRdb table, and some are missing; sequencing was by immunoSEQ multiplex PCR. The data show approximately 75,000 clones, more than 80% seen once. The sequencing input was peripheral blood. The receptor source for this set is a man older than 75 with acute or convalescent COVID-19.

V gene TRBV19 combines with J gene TRBJ1-3; D perhaps matches TRBD1 (6 bases). Trimming removed 6 bases from V and 1 base from J, with 13 bases in between. This CDR3 region has 15 residues. Germline V CDR1 and CDR2: LNHDA, SQIVND (reference sequence). CDR3 bases: TGTGCCAGTAGAAAACAGGGCCCTTCTGGAAACACCATATATTTT. This gives the protein CASRKQGPSGNTIYF.

The gene calls are TRBV6-2 or TRBV6-3 and TRBJ2-7, with TRBD2 identical over 7 bases. Looked up from germline, CDR1 is MNHEY and CDR2 is SVGEGT. V lost 6 bases to trimming and J lost 7 bases; unmatched junction nucleotides: 15. The CDR3 contains 15 residues. CDR3 bases: TGTGCCAGCAGCCCCCCAGTACAGCGGGGAAAGGAGCAGTACTTC. Its translation is CASSPPVQRGKEQYF.

J is TRBJ2-1 and V is TRBV5-1; D gene unclear. V was cut by 0 bases and J by 0 bases, with 10 bases left in between. Germline V gene sequence: CDR1 SGHRS, CDR2 YFSETQ. The CDR3 is 16 residues long. In nucleotides, the CDR3 is TGCGCCAGCAGCTTGGTATCGGCTAGCTCCTACAATGAGCAGTTCTTC. As protein: CASSLVSASSYNEQFF.

The J gene is TRBJ2-7, the V gene TRBV7-2, with a possible D match to TRBD2 (6 bases). The V gene lost 4 bases and the J gene lost 7 bases, with 8 bases spanning the gap. The CDR3 covers 11 residues. Germline V CDR1 and CDR2: SGHTA, FQGNSA. CDR3 sequence: CASSYREEQYF. DNA of the CDR3: TGTGCCAGCAGCTACCGGGAGGAGCAGTACTTC.

This rearrangement joins TRBV6-6 to TRBJ1-4; tentative D call: TRBD1 (6 bases). CDR3 size: 15 residues. V was pared by 2 bases and J by 6 bases, with 13 bases between. Looked up from germline, CDR1 is MNHNY and CDR2 is SVGAGI (reference sequence). The CDR3 DNA reads TGTGCCAGCAGTTACAGCCAGGGGCGGGATGAAAAACTGTTTTTT. This sequence encodes CASSYSQGRDEKLFF.

This clone showed up just a few times. The chain recombines TRBV3-1 (or the pseudogene TRBV3-2) with TRBJ1-4, with a weak D call TRBD1 (6 bases). The CDR3 extends over 19 amino acids. The germline gives CDR1 LGHDT, CDR2 YNNKEL (reference sequence). V was shortened by 6 bases and J by 8 bases, with 31 bases between the two germline ends. CDR3 nucleotides: TGTGCCAGCAGGGGGGCGGATCCCAAAAGAGTGAGGGGACGAGAAAAACTGTTTTTT. Amino acid sequence: CASRGADPKRVRGREKLFF.

V and J are TRBV5-6 and TRBJ2-3; D is possibly TRBD2 (6 bases). CDR1 is SGHDT, CDR2 YYEEEE, per germline. V was cut by 1 base and J by 2 bases, with 14 bases left in between. The CDR3 runs to 16 residues. The CDR3 loop is CASSLRTILDTDTQYF. In nucleotides, the CDR3 is TGTGCCAGCAGCTTGAGGACTATCCTTGACACAGATACGCAGTATTTT. Full variable domain (outside the CDR3, taken from reference TRBV5-6 and TRBJ2-3): DAGVTQSPTHLIKTRGQQVTLRCSPKSGHDTVSWYQQALGQGPQFIFQYYEEEERQRGNFPDRFSGHQFPNYSSELNVNALLLGDSALYLCASSLRTILDTDTQYFGPGTRLTVL.

This chain connects TRBV6-5 to TRBJ1-5; 7 positions agree with TRBD1. The CDR3 is 13 residues long. The germline V gene has CDR1 MNHEY and CDR2 SVGAGI. V shed 6 bases and J 1 base; nucleotides not matched to a gene: 0. This CDR3 is CASRGQSNQPQHF. The CDR3 nucleotides are TGTGCCAGCAGGGGACAGAGCAATCAGCCCCAGCATTTT.

The chain has TRBV10-1 and TRBJ1-1; 7 bases align to TRBD1. From germline, CDR1 is WNHNN and CDR2 SYGVQD (reference sequence). V lost 4 bases to trimming and J lost 3 bases; unmatched junction nucleotides: 2. This CDR3 comprises 13 residues. The CDR3 spells CASSVRGDTEAFF. CDR3 DNA sequence: TGCGCCAGCAGTGTCAGGGGGGACACTGAAGCTTTCTTT.

The rearrangement uses TRBV6-2 or TRBV6-3 and TRBJ2-7, with 8 bases matching TRBD1. The junction had 8 bases not matched to a gene; V was cut back by 7 bases and J by 3 bases. Germline CDR1 reads MNHEY; CDR2 reads SVGEGT. CDR3 length: 14 residues. The CDR3 loop reads CASIPSGGHYEQYF. The CDR3 DNA reads as TGTGCCAGCATCCCATCAGGGGGCCACTACGAGCAGTACTTC.

The chain is built from TRBV28 and TRBJ2-2; TRBD2 matches at 11 bases. This CDR3 has 16 amino acids. V shed 6 bases, J shed 1 base, and the junction held 4 bases outside the gene matches. Germline CDR1 and CDR2: MDHEN and SYDVKM. The DNA of the CDR3 is TGTGCCAGCAGGCTAGCGGGAGGAAAGAACACCGGGGAGCTGTTTTTT. It specifies CASRLAGGKNTGELFF.

V usage is TRBV19 and J usage is TRBJ1-1, with 10 positions matching TRBD1. This CDR3 is built from 13 residues. CDR1 and CDR2 (germline): LNHDA, SQIVND (reference sequence). Trimming at V came to 6 bases and at J to 6 bases, leaving 4 bases not matched to a gene. In DNA form, the CDR3 reads TGTGCCAGTAGCCCAGACAGGGGGCCTGAAGCTTTCTTT. It is translated as CASSPDRGPEAFF.

The chain's CDR3 is CASSQDRWGGLETQYF. The DNA for the CDR3 is TGCGCCAGCAGCCAAGATCGGTGGGGGGGCCTGGAGACCCAGTACTTC. This chain joins TRBV4-1 and TRBJ2-5; maybe TRBD2 (7 bases). The CDR3 has 16 amino acids. Germline lookup yields CDR1 MGHRA and CDR2 YSYEKL. The germline V and J ends were trimmed by 0 bases and 5 bases, with 16 bases remaining between them.

This chain links TRBV7-9 with TRBJ1-2; D is unresolved. The V gene's germline CDR1 is SEHNR and CDR2 FQNEAQ (reference sequence). With 2 bases removed from V and 8 bases from J, the gap between germline ends came to 12 bases. The CDR3 contains 13 residues. The CDR3 region has the DNA TGTGCCAGCAGCTTACGGACTGCCTACGGCTACACCTTC. It translates to CASSLRTAYGYTF.

The chain employs TRBV24-1 and TRBJ2-2; the match to TRBD1 covers 8 bases. After removal of 3 bases from V and 4 bases from J, the junction contained 3 bases not matched to a gene. The CDR3 has 15 residues. CDR1 and CDR2 from the germline V gene are KGHDR and SFDVKD. CDR3 DNA: TGTGCCACCAGTGATCCGGGACAGGTCACCGGGGAGCTGTTTTTT. Its translation is CATSDPGQVTGELFF.

The gene calls are TRBV6-5 and TRBJ2-7; 8 nucleotides line up with TRBD2. Unmatched junction bases numbered 16, after V lost 10 bases and J lost 5 bases. The germline CDR1 and CDR2 sequences are MNHEY and SVGAGI. This CDR3 has 15 residues. The CDR3 bases are TGTGCCACCCTCCGGGAGGGTAGCATCATCCACGAGCAGTACTTC. It codes for CATLREGSIIHEQYF.

The rearrangement links TRBV5-1 to TRBJ2-2; 9 nucleotides line up with TRBD1. The V segment lost 1 base and the J segment 5 bases; nucleotides outside the gene matches: 6. In germline, CDR1 is SGHRS, CDR2 YFSETQ. CDR3 length: 16 residues. The CDR3 reads CASSLTGTGRTGELFF. The CDR3 DNA reads TGCGCCAGCAGCTTGACTGGGACAGGGCGAACCGGGGAGCTGTTTTTT.

The CDR3: CASSPGTGGGTEAFF. CDR3 DNA sequence: TGTGCCAGCTCACCCGGGACAGGGGGTGGCACTGAAGCTTTCTTT. The J gene is TRBJ1-1, the V gene TRBV18; the match to TRBD1 covers 11 bases. Losses at the gene ends were 3 bases for V and 4 bases for J; bases not matched to a gene: 4. CDR1 KGHSH and CDR2 LQKENI come from the germline V gene. The CDR3 has 15 residues.

The sample holds one count of this clone. The rearrangement links TRBV6-5 to TRBJ1-1, with D perhaps TRBD1 (5 bases). V was trimmed by 6 bases and J by 3 bases, leaving 11 bases between them. This CDR3 comprises 13 residues. CDR1 is MNHEY and CDR2 is SVGAGI in the germline V gene. Here the CDR3 DNA reads TGTGCCAGCAGGGGTGACAGATACACTGAAGCTTTCTTT. It translates to CASRGDRYTEAFF.

The gene calls are TRBV19 and TRBJ2-6; 10 bases agree with TRBD1. CDR3 length: 18 residues. V lost 9 bases to trimming and J lost 1 base; unmatched junction nucleotides: 12. Per germline, CDR1 LNHDA and CDR2 SQIVND (reference sequence). The DNA for the CDR3 is TGTGCCAGGCAAACGGATGGGACAGGGGAGTCTGGGGCCAACGTCCTGACTTTC. This codes for CARQTDGTGESGANVLTF.

The chain couples TRBV28 to TRBJ1-2; perhaps TRBD1 as D (5 bases). V gave up 3 bases and J gave up 3 bases, with 14 bases separating them. The CDR3 is made up of 15 amino acids. The germline gives CDR1 MDHEN, CDR2 SYDVKM. The CDR3 DNA follows: TGTGCCAGCAGTTTGCAGGGTGTAGGTGACTATGGCTACACCTTC. Protein product: CASSLQGVGDYGYTF.

The V and J genes are TRBV18 and TRBJ1-5; 8 bases agree with TRBD1. The junction had 15 bases not matched to a gene; V was cut back by 4 bases and J by 7 bases. Per the germline V gene, CDR1 is KGHSH and CDR2 is LQKENI. This CDR3 spans 17 amino acids. CDR3 residues: CASSQTSLGQGSQPQHF. CDR3 bases: TGTGCCAGCTCACAAACCTCTCTCGGACAGGGCAGCCAGCCCCAGCATTTT.